The rows below give T cell receptor beta chains drawn from one sample of a study of regulatory and conventional T cells in RAG deficiency. Produced via immunoSEQ multiplex PCR; TCRdb's table is partial and in-frame only. The data show about 34,000 clones, with more than 75% seen just once and around 3.6% held by the top ten. Another study also made use of these data, one on regulatory T cells.

Sequenced sample: CD4+ effector T cells sorted from blood. The source is a human donor in good health. The conserved cysteine and the conserved F or W are not part of the CDR3 here. Each record gives: CDR3 length, V gene, J gene, CDR3 protein.

13	TRBV5-6	TRBJ1-6	ASSRPDRVGSPLH
9	TRBV6-1	TRBJ1-1	ASRAIYEAF
13	TRBV5-6	TRBJ2-1	ASSLDGGTYNEQF
14	TRBV5-4	TRBJ2-1	ASSLGGVLSYNEQF
13	TRBV30	TRBJ1-4	AWSVMGIRNEKLF
14	TRBV19	TRBJ2-7	ASSSPSSGVSYEQY
10	TRBV11-1	TRBJ2-1	ASSSRVNEQF
11	TRBV7-9	TRBJ1-5	ASSPKTNQPQH
13	TRBV18	TRBJ2-7	ASSPSTGVRYEQY
13	TRBV13	TRBJ2-5	ASSILAGAQETQY
10	TRBV5-6	TRBJ1-2	ASSLGGAGYT
11	TRBV2	TRBJ1-1	AGGERPNTEAF
11	TRBV6-5	TRBJ2-5	ASSYSTRWTQY
15	TRBV7-2	TRBJ2-7	ASSLPRSASASYEQY
13	TRBV5-8	TRBJ1-1	ASSFGQGRATEAF
12	TRBV19	TRBJ2-3	ASSTRDGSFTQY
13	TRBV9	TRBJ2-5	ASSDLDRAQETQY
16	TRBV19	TRBJ1-2	ASSRRGTGRSGDYGYT
10	TRBV2	TRBJ1-5	ASSDRVQPQH
14	TRBV5-1	TRBJ2-1	ASSFLAGGFPDEQF
12	TRBV7-9	TRBJ1-4	ASSLRQGGEKLF
13	TRBV2	TRBJ1-4	ASIGTGQGNEKLF
12	TRBV11-2	TRBJ2-3	ASSLEYRADTQY
15	TRBV5-1	TRBJ2-2	ASSENAGTANTGELF
12	TRBV19	TRBJ1-4	ASRGTGFNEKLF
15	TRBV7-3	TRBJ2-6	ASSLSLTGAGANVLT
11	TRBV2	TRBJ2-1	ASRGLGGNEQF
10	TRBV19	TRBJ2-5	ASSSGGETQY